A single sample gave rise to the 8 T cell receptor beta chains below, sequenced in a study of T cells in Graves' hyperthyroidism and ophthalmopathy. TCR beta CDR3 regions were amplified from RNA. An initial round of RT-PCR targeting the TCR CDR3 relied on the HTBI primer set. TCRdb used MiXCR to reprocess the multiplex PCR reads, holding one entry per CDR3 protein. The repertoire holds some 560,000 distinct CDR3 sequences, with approximately 14% as singletons. Specimen: blood. The receptors were sampled from a young woman with Graves' hyperthyroidism.

This clonotype has at least ten counts. The rearrangement uses TRBV3-1 and TRBJ1-2, with a tentative D call TRBD1 (5 bases). V was shortened by 1 base and J by 5 bases, with 11 bases between the two germline ends. The CDR3 runs 14 residues. Germline values: CDR1 LGHDT, CDR2 YNNKEL (reference sequence). The CDR3 region is CASSQGGQTYGYTF. CDR3 in DNA: TGTGCCAGCAGCCAAGGGGGCCAGACTTATGGCTACACCTTC. Drawing the rest from reference TRBV3-1 and TRBJ1-2, the complete variable domain is DTAVSQTPKYLVTQMGNDKSIKCEQNLGHDTMYWYKQDSKKFLKIMFSYNNKELIINETVPNRFSPKSPDKAHLNLHINSLELGDSAVYFCASSQGGQTYGYTFGSGTRLTVV.

This clonotype was counted between two and nine times. The chain couples TRBV6-1 to TRBJ2-7, with TRBD1 identical over 9 bases. The V gene end was trimmed by 7 bases and the J gene end by 3 bases; junction bases not matched to a gene: 7. Germline V gene data show CDR1 as MNHNS and CDR2 as SASEGT. This CDR3 comprises 14 residues. CDR3 in amino acids: CASTDRGFNYEQYF. In nucleotides, the CDR3 is TGTGCCAGCACCGACAGGGGGTTCAACTACGAGCAGTACTTC.

This clonotype was observed at least ten times. CDR3 sequence (DNA): TGTGCCAGCTCACCCTTTAGCTCCTACAATGAGCAGTTCTTC. This sequence encodes CASSPFSSYNEQFF. The chain uses TRBV6-1 and TRBJ2-1; D call uncertain. The germline V gene encodes CDR1 MNHNS and CDR2 SASEGT. V lost 8 bases and J lost 0, with 11 bases in between. The CDR3 consists of 14 residues.

V gene TRBV6-1 combines with J gene TRBJ2-3, with TRBD2 matching over 7 bases. The CDR3 contains 15 residues. Germline V gene lookup returns CDR1 MNHNS and CDR2 SASEGT. The J segment lost 2 bases and the V segment lost 6 bases, leaving 8 bases of the junction unmatched. Here the CDR3 reads CASSHGGTITDTQYF. The CDR3 DNA reads as TGTGCCAGCAGCCACGGAGGGACTATCACAGATACGCAGTATTTT.

This chain uses TRBV28 with TRBJ1-2; D uncertain. CDR1 and CDR2 (germline): MDHEN, SYDVKM. CDR3 length: 14 amino acids. V lost 2 bases and J 1 base, leaving 8 bases between the germline ends. Written as DNA, the CDR3 is TGTGCCAGCAGTTTAATCAGTCTTAACTATGGCTACACCTTC. Protein sequence: CASSLISLNYGYTF.

This clonotype was counted between two and nine times. One end of the junction does not line up with germline, which may come from a read error. DNA for the CDR3: TGTGCCAGCAGTCAAGGACAGGGGGCAATCGGGGAGCTGTTTTTT. It encodes CASSQGQGAIGELFF. V and J are TRBV3-1 and TRBJ2-2; 11 nucleotides match TRBD1. This CDR3 contains 15 residues. In germline, CDR1 is LGHDT, CDR2 YNNKEL (reference sequence). The variable domain in full, with the rest retrieved from reference TRBV3-1 and TRBJ2-2, is DTAVSQTPKYLVTQMGNDKSIKCEQNLGHDTMYWYKQDSKKFLKIMFSYNNKELIINETVPNRFSPKSPDKAHLNLHINSLELGDSAVYFCASSQGQGAIGELFFGEGSRLTVL.

The J gene is TRBJ2-1, the V gene TRBV12-5; D is perhaps TRBD2 (7 bases). V lost 5 bases and J lost 4, with 15 bases in between. Germline CDR1 reads LGHNT; CDR2 reads FRNRAP. This CDR3 is 15 amino acids long. The CDR3, as DNA: TGTGCTAGTGGTGACCGGGGGGCCCGGTACAATGAGCAGTTCTTC. This codes for CASGDRGARYNEQFF.

The chain couples TRBV19 to TRBJ1-2; perhaps TRBD1 as D (5 bases). This CDR3 is 13 amino acids long. Trimming stripped 8 bases from V and 4 bases from J, with 14 bases between. CDR1 is LNHDA and CDR2 is SQIVND in the germline V gene (reference sequence). DNA for the CDR3: TGTGCCAGTCGCGGTGGGACGGTCTATGGCTACACCTTC. Protein: CASRGGTVYGYTF.